Below, one T cell receptor (beta chain) is given with its context. This record comes from a study of blood T cell repertoires in COVID-19. Across the study: From T cells, B-cell-depleted T cells, or PBMCs came the material, which was cDNA or gDNA.

This table comes from immunoSEQ multiplex PCR, and its TCRdb copy is limited to in-frame clones, with some not included. The table includes 200,000 or so clones, approximately 88% detected once. Trimming took off 6 bases at V and 8 bases at J, with 14 bases between the two ends. Germline V gene lookup returns CDR1 MNHEY and CDR2 SVGAGI. The CDR3 has 12 residues. The material sequenced was peripheral blood. The origin of this receptor is a man between 60 and 75 years old who had recovered from COVID-19. This rearrangement joins TRBV6-5 to TRBJ2-7; D is possibly TRBD1 (6 bases). CDR3 bases: TGTGCCAGCAGGGTGGACAGCAGTCAGCAGTACTTC. Translating gives CASRVDSSQQYF.